This is a list of T cell receptor beta chains from one sample in a study of blood T cell repertoires in COVID-19. Clones were read by immunoSEQ multiplex PCR, and TCRdb kept only the in-frame ones, dropping some. The sample holds around 280,000 clones, roughly 90% seen once. Sequencing was done on a sample of peripheral blood. The receptor set was obtained from a woman between 25 and 40 years old with COVID-19, enrolled during active disease. CDR3s include the opening cysteine and the closing phenylalanine or tryptophan. A D gene is named only where the DNA matches it firmly. Not every row has a clone size; where given, it reads once, few, many or a size class.

length: 15
D: .
size: .
J: TRBJ1-1
V: TRBV4-1
DNA: TGCGCCAGCAGCCAAGGGCCAGACATGAACACTGAAGCTTTCTTT
CDR3: CASSQGPDMNTEAFF

length: 16
D: TRBD1
size: .
J: TRBJ1-1
V: TRBV7-9
DNA: TGTGCCAGCAGCTCTAGGGACCTTCAGGGGGACACTGAAGCTTTCTTT
CDR3: CASSSRDLQGDTEAFF

length: 18
D: TRBD1
size: many
J: TRBJ2-7
V: TRBV5-4
DNA: TGTGCCAGCAGCTTGGCCGGGACAGGGGGCTTGGGGTTCTACGAGCAGTACTTC
CDR3: CASSLAGTGGLGFYEQYF

length: 16
D: TRBD1
size: .
J: TRBJ1-2
V: TRBV28
DNA: TGTGCCAGCAGTCCCGGACAGGTGACCCCTAACTATGGCTACACCTTC
CDR3: CASSPGQVTPNYGYTF

length: 13
D: .
size: .
J: TRBJ2-1
V: TRBV18
DNA: TGTGCCAGCTCACCAACCACTACCCATGAGCAGTTCTTC
CDR3: CASSPTTTHEQFF

length: 16
D: TRBD2
size: .
J: TRBJ2-1
V: TRBV6-2/TRBV6-3
DNA: TGTGCCAGCAGTTACTTTCGGACTAGCTCCTACAATGAGCAGTTCTTC
CDR3: CASSYFRTSSYNEQFF

length: 12
D: .
size: .
J: TRBJ1-1
V: TRBV19
DNA: TGTGCCAGTAATGAACTCGTCCCACGGGCTTTCTTT
CDR3: CASNELVPRAFF

length: 16
D: .
size: .
J: TRBJ1-4
V: TRBV4-2
DNA: TGTGCCAGCAGCCCTAGGGGGACGGCAACTAATGAAAAACTGTTTTTT
CDR3: CASSPRGTATNEKLFF

length: 14
D: .
size: .
J: TRBJ1-4
V: TRBV2
DNA: TGTGCCAGCATGCAGGACAGCCATAATGAAAAACTGTTTTTT
CDR3: CASMQDSHNEKLFF

length: 13
D: TRBD1
size: .
J: TRBJ1-6
V: TRBV4-2
DNA: TGTGCCAGCAAAGGACAGGAGGATTCACCCCTCCACTTT
CDR3: CASKGQEDSPLHF

length: 16
D: .
size: .
J: TRBJ2-4
V: TRBV2
DNA: TGTGCCAGCAGTCGTAACAGGGCGGTGGCCAAAAACATTCAGTACTTC
CDR3: CASSRNRAVAKNIQYF

length: 16
D: .
size: .
J: TRBJ1-1
V: TRBV28
DNA: TGTGCCAGCAGCGCTCAGGTAGGATGGGCAAACACTGAAGCTTTCTTT
CDR3: CASSAQVGWANTEAFF

length: 12
D: TRBD1
size: .
J: TRBJ1-2
V: TRBV7-9
DNA: TGTGCCAGCAGCTTACAGGGGGAAGGCTACACCTTC
CDR3: CASSLQGEGYTF

length: 14
D: TRBD1
size: .
J: TRBJ1-5
V: TRBV11-2
DNA: TGTGCCAGCAGCTTAGGGACAGGGAGCCAGCCCCAGCATTTT
CDR3: CASSLGTGSQPQHF

length: 17
D: TRBD1
size: .
J: TRBJ2-7
V: TRBV19
DNA: TGTGCCAGTAGTCCCCACCGGGGCAGGGGGAACTCCTACGAGCAGTACTTC
CDR3: CASSPHRGRGNSYEQYF

length: 15
D: .
size: .
J: TRBJ1-5
V: TRBV5-5
DNA: TGTGCCAGCAGCTTCGCGGTATATAGCAATCAGCCCCAGCATTTT
CDR3: CASSFAVYSNQPQHF

length: 14
D: TRBD2
size: .
J: TRBJ2-3
V: TRBV29-1
DNA: TGCAGCGAGTCCGGGGGGACTAGCGGAGATACGCAGTATTTT
CDR3: CSESGGTSGDTQYF

length: 16
D: TRBD1
size: once
J: TRBJ2-7
V: TRBV28
DNA: TGTGCCAGCAGTTTCTCGGGACAGGGATTGTCCTACGAGCAGTACTTC
CDR3: CASSFSGQGLSYEQYF

length: 14
D: .
size: .
J: TRBJ1-6
V: TRBV14
DNA: TGTGCCAGCAGCCCCAGCTCCTATAATTCACCCCTCCACTTT
CDR3: CASSPSSYNSPLHF

length: 13
D: .
size: .
J: TRBJ2-7
V: TRBV2
DNA: TGTGCCAGCAAGGGGGACCAGTCTACGACGCAGTACTTC
CDR3: CASKGDQSTTQYF

length: 17
D: TRBD2
size: once
J: TRBJ2-1
V: TRBV10-3
DNA: TGTGCCCATCGTGCGGGTAGCGGGGGGGAAACCTACAATGAGCAGTTCTTC
CDR3: CAHRAGSGGETYNEQFF

length: 13
D: TRBD1
size: .
J: TRBJ1-1
V: TRBV6-5
DNA: TGTGCCAGCCGAAAGACAGGGGGCACTGAAGCTTTCTTT
CDR3: CASRKTGGTEAFF

length: 16
D: .
size: .
J: TRBJ2-1
V: TRBV4-1
DNA: TGCGCCAGCAGCCAAGATGGGGCGGGGCGAATGAATGAGCAGTTCTTC
CDR3: CASSQDGAGRMNEQFF

length: 14
D: .
size: once
J: TRBJ1-5
V: TRBV4-1
DNA: TGCGCCAGCAGCCAAGTAGTGGGAGATCAGCCCCAGCATTTT
CDR3: CASSQVVGDQPQHF

length: 11
D: .
size: .
J: TRBJ1-1
V: TRBV7-9
DNA: TGTGCCAGCAGCGACGAGAGGGCAGCTTTCTTT
CDR3: CASSDERAAFF

length: 15
D: .
size: .
J: TRBJ1-4
V: TRBV28
DNA: TGTGCCAGCAGTTTATTCGACAGGAGTAATGAAAAACTGTTTTTT
CDR3: CASSLFDRSNEKLFF

length: 10
D: .
size: .
J: TRBJ2-7
V: TRBV10-3
DNA: TGTGCCGCCGGTGACTACGAGCAGTACTTC
CDR3: CAAGDYEQYF

length: 15
D: .
size: .
J: TRBJ2-6
V: TRBV27
DNA: TGTGCCAGCAGTTCCCGGTTCTCTGGGGCCAACGTCCTGACTTTC
CDR3: CASSSRFSGANVLTF

length: 16
D: .
size: .
J: TRBJ1-2
V: TRBV3-1/TRBV3-2
DNA: TGTGCCAGCAGCCAGTTCGCAGGACAACCTAACTATGGCTACACCTTC
CDR3: CASSQFAGQPNYGYTF

length: 15
D: .
size: once
J: TRBJ2-1
V: TRBV10-3
DNA: TGTGCCATCAGAGAGAGCCAGGGGTTCTACAATGAGCAGTTCTTC
CDR3: CAIRESQGFYNEQFF

length: 14
D: TRBD1
size: .
J: TRBJ1-2
V: TRBV18
DNA: TGTGCCAGCTCAGAGGACAGGAACAACTATGGCTACACCTTC
CDR3: CASSEDRNNYGYTF

length: 16
D: .
size: .
J: TRBJ2-1
V: TRBV6-4
DNA: TGTGCCAGCAGTGACTCGAACTCAAACCCTTACAATGAGCAGTTCTTC
CDR3: CASSDSNSNPYNEQFF

length: 11
D: .
size: once
J: TRBJ2-7
V: TRBV19
DNA: TGTGCCAGTAGTTGGGGAGGAGAGCAGTACTTC
CDR3: CASSWGGEQYF

length: 14
D: .
size: .
J: TRBJ2-1
V: TRBV29-1
DNA: TGCAGCGTAGGACCCGGGACTCAATACAATGAGCAGTTCTTC
CDR3: CSVGPGTQYNEQFF

length: 14
D: .
size: .
J: TRBJ1-6
V: TRBV5-1
DNA: TGCGCCAGCAGCTCACAGGAACCTAATTCACCCCTCCACTTT
CDR3: CASSSQEPNSPLHF

length: 19
D: TRBD2
size: .
J: TRBJ2-4
V: TRBV11-2
DNA: TGTGCCAGCAGCTTAGATTATATCCCTAGCGGGGGGCGGGGAAACATTCAGTACTTC
CDR3: CASSLDYIPSGGRGNIQYF

length: 15
D: .
size: few
J: TRBJ2-6
V: TRBV5-6
DNA: TGTGCCAGCAGCTTGCCAGGGCCTGGGGCCAACGTCCTGACTTTC
CDR3: CASSLPGPGANVLTF

length: 14
D: TRBD2
size: .
J: TRBJ2-1
V: TRBV19
DNA: TGTGCCAGTAGTATGGGACTAGTGTACAATGAGCAGTTCTTC
CDR3: CASSMGLVYNEQFF

length: 13
D: .
size: .
J: TRBJ2-6
V: TRBV4-1
DNA: TGCGCCAGCGGCACGGAGGGGGCCAACGTCCTGACTTTC
CDR3: CASGTEGANVLTF

length: 15
D: TRBD1
size: .
J: TRBJ2-2
V: TRBV5-1
DNA: TGCGCCAGCAGCTTCAGGGGGCTGGACACCGGGGAGCTGTTTTTT
CDR3: CASSFRGLDTGELFF

length: 14
D: .
size: .
J: TRBJ2-5
V: TRBV13
DNA: TGTGCCAGCAGCTTAATCGTCAGTCAAGAGACCCAGTACTTC
CDR3: CASSLIVSQETQYF

length: 12
D: .
size: once
J: TRBJ2-1
V: TRBV27
DNA: TGTGCCAGCAGCGGTTTCGGCAATGAGCAGTTCTTC
CDR3: CASSGFGNEQFF

length: 16
D: TRBD1
size: .
J: TRBJ1-2
V: TRBV6-1
DNA: TGTGCCAGCAGTGAACCCGGGACAGCAAGACACTATGGCTACACCTTC
CDR3: CASSEPGTARHYGYTF